Reported below is one T cell receptor beta chain. Its matching antigen is unknown. This sample is part of a study of cytomegalovirus exposure and HLA in healthy donors. Study-level points and caveats: The classifier reportedly diagnosed cytomegalovirus status with high specificity and sensitivity.

The data were produced by immunoSEQ multiplex PCR, yet TCRdb's version contains in-frame clones alone and is incomplete. This sample has under 95,000 clones, with approximately 91% found just once. V gave up 4 bases and J gave up 7 bases; unmatched junction bases: 19. CDR3 length equals 19 residues. CDR1 LNHNV and CDR2 YYDKDF come from the germline V gene (reference sequence). Sequencing was carried out using PBMCs. The clonotype comes from a man aged 25-45 years in good health and CMV-seronegative. This chain links TRBV15 with TRBJ1-5; 10 bases are shared with TRBD1. This CDR3 reads CATSTIRAYGTGAKQPQHF. For the CDR3, the DNA is TGTGCCACCAGCACCATTAGAGCGTACGGGACAGGGGCTAAGCAGCCCCAGCATTTT.